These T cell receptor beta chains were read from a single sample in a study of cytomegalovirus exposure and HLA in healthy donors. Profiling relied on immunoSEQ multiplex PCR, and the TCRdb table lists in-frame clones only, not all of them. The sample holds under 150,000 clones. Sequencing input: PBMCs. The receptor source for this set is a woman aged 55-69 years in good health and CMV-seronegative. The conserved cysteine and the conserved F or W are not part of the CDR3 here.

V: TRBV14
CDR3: ASSQYSGANVLT

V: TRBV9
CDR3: ASSGRGSGELF

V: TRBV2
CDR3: ASMTYEQY

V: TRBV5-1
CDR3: ASSLVQPSYEQY

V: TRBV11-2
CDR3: ASSLGQGAGYEQY

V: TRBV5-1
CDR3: ASRSGLAGVDTQY

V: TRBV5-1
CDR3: ASSLASGVGTEAF

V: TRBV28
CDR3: ASSGGSYNSPLH

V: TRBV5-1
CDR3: ASSLYGEETQY

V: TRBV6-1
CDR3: ASRMTGMNTEAF

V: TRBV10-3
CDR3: AISESRGGNTEAF

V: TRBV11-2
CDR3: ASSLIGATGGDEQY

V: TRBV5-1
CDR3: ASRLAGIYEQY

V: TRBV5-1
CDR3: ASSTGQVTNTEAF

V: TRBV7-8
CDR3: ASSSGLAWTGELF

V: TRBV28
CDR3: ASSQRQGINQPQH

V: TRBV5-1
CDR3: ASSLGGGGLDSPLH

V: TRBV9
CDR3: ASSVEDANYGYT

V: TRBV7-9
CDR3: ASSFRQSSYEQY

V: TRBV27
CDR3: ASSLQGMGQPQH

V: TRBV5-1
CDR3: ASSQTPPGQGMNTEAF

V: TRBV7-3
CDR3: ASSRTGQSLSGANVLT

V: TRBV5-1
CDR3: ASCEDPGFNEKLF

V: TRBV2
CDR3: ASSPGTTNEKLF

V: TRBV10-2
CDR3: ASSRQGVNEKLF

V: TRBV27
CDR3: ASSWGEGEKLF

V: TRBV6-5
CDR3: ASSRTSGPYEQY

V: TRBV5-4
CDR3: AAWGGAGETQY

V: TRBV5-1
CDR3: ASSFFQGGNEQF

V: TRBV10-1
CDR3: ASSEGGTAKQF

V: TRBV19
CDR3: ASSTKTKETQY

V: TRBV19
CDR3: ASSILSGDRSYNEQF

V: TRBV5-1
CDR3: ASSTGTGGQPQH

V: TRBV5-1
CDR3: ASSFTVLDSTEAF

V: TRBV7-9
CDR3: ASSLIRGHNEQF

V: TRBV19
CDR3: ASSSLRGSYEQY

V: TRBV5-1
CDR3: ASSLGQYEQY

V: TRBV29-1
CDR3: SVGGGAYYEQY

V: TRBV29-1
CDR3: SVEQSYEQY

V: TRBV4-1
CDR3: ASSQTGIAEAF

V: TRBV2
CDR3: ASSGDSILQPQH

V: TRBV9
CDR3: ASSPRIGQGGETQY

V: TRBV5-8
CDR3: ASSQRTFYEQY

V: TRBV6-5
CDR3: ASSRQGNEQF

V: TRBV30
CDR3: AWRLNTGGYT

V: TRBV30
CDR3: AWSGGLAGVGETQY

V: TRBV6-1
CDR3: ASSEPYRVGYEQY

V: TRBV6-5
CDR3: ASSYPHPGGELF

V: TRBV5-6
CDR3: ASSPGTGPYEQY